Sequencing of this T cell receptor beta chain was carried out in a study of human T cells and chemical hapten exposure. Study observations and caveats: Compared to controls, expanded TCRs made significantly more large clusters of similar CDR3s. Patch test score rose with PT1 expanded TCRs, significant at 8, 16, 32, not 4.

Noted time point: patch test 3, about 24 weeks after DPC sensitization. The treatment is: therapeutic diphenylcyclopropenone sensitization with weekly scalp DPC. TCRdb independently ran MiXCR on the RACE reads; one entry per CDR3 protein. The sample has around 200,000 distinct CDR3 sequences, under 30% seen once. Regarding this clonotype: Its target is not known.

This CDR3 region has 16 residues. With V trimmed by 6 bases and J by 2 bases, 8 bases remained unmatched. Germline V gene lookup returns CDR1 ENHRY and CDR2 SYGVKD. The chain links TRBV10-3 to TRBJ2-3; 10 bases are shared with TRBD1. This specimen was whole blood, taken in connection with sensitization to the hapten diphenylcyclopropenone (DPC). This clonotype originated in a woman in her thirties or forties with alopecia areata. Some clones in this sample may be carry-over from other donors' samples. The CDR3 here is CAISRWDRGITDTQYF. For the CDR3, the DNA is TGTGCCATCAGCCGGTGGGACAGGGGCATCACAGATACGCAGTATTTT.